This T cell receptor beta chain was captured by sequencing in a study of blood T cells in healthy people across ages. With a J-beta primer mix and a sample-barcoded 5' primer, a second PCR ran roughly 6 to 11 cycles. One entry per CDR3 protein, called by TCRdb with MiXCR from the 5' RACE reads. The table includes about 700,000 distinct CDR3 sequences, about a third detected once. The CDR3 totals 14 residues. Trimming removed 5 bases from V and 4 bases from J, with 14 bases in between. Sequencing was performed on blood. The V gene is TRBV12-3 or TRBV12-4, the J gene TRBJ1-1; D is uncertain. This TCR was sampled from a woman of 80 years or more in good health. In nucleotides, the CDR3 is TGTGCCAGCAGTCCGCGGACCGCCGGCACTGAAGCTTTCTTT. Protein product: CASSPRTAGTEAFF.